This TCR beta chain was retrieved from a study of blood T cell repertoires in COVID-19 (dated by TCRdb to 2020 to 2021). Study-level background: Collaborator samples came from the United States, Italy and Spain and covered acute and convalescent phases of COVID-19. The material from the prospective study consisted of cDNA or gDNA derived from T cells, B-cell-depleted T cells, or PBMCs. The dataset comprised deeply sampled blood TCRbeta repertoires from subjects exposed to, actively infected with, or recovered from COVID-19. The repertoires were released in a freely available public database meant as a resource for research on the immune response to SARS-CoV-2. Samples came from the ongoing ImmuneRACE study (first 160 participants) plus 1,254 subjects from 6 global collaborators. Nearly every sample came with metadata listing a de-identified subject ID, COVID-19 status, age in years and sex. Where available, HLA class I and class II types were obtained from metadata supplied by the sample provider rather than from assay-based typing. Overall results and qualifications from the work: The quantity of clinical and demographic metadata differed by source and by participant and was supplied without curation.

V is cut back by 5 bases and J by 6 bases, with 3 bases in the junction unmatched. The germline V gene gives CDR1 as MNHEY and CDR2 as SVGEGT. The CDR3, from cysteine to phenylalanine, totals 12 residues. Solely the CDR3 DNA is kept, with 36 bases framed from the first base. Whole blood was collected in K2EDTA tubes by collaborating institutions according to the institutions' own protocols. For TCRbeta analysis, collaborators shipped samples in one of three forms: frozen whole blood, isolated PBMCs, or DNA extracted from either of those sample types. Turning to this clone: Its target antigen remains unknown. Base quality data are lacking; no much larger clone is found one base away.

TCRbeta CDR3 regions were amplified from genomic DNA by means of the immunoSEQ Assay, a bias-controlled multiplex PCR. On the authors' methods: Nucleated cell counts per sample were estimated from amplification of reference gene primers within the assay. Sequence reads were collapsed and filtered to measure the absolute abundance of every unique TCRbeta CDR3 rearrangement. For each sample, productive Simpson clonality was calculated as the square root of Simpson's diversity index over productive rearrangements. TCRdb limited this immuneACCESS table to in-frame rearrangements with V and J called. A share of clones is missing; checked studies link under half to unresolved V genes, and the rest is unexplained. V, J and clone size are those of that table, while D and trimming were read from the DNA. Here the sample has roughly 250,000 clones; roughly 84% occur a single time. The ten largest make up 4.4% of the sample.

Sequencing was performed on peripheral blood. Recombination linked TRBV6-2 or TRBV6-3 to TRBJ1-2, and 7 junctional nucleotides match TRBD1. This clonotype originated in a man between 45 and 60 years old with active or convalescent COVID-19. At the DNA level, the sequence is TGTGCCAGCAGTCACCAGGGGGATGGCTACACCTTC. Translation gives CASSHQGDGYTF.